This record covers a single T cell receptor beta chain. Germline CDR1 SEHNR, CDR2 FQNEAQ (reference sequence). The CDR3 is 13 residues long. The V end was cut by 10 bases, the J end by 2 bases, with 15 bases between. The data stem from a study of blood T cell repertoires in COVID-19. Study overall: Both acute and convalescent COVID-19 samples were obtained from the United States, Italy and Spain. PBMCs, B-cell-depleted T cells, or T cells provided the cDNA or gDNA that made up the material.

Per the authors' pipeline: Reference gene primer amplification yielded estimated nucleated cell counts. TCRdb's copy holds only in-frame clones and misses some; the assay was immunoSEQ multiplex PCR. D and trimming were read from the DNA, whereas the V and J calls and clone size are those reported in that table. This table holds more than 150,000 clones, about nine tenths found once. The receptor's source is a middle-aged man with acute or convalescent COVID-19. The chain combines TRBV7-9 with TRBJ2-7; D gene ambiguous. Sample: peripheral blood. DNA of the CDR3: TGTGCCACCGTGCCCCCCCCGGCCTACGAGCAGTACTTC. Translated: CATVPPPAYEQYF.